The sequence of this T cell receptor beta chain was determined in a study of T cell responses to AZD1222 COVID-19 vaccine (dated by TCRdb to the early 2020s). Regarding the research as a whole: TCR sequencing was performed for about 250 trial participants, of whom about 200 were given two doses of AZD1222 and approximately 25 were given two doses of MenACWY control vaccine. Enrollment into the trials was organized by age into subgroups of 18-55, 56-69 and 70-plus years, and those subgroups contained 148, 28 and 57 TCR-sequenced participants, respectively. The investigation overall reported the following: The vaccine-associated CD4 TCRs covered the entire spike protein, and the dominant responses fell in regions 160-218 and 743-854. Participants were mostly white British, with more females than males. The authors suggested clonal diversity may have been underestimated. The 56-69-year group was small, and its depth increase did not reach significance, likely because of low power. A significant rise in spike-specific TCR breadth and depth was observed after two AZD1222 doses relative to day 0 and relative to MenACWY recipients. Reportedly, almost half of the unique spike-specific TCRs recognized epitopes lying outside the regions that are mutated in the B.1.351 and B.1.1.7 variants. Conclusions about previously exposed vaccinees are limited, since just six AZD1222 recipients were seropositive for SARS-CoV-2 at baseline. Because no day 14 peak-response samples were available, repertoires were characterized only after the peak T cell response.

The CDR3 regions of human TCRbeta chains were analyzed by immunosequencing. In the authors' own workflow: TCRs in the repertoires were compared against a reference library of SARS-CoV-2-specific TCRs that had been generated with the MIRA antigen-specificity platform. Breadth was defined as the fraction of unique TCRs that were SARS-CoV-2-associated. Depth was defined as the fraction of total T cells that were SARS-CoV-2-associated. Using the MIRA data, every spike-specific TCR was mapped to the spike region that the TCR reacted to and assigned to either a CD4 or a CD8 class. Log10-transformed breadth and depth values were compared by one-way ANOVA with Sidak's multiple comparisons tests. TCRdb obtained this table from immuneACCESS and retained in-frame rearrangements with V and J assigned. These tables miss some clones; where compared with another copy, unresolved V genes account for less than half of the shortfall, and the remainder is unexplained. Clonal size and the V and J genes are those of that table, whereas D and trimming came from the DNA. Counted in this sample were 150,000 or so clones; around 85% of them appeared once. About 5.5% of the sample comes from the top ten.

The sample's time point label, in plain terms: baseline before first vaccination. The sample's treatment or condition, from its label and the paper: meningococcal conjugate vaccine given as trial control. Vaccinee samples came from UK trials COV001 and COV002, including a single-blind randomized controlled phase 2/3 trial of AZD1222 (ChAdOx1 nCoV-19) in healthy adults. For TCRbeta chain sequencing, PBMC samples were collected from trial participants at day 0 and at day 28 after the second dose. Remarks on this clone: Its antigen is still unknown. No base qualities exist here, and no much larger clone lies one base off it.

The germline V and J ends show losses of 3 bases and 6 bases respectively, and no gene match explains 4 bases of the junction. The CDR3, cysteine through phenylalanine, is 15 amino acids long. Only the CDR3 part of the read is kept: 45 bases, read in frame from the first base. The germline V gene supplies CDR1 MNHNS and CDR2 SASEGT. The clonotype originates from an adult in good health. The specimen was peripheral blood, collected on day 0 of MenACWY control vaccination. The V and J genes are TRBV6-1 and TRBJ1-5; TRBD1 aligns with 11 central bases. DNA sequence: TGTGCCAGCAGTGAGGAAGGGACAGGGGGTCAGCCCCAGCATTTT. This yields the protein CASSEEGTGGQPQHF.